The TCR beta chain described here comes from a study of blood T cell repertoires in COVID-19. In the study overall: Specimens from acute and convalescent COVID-19 originated in the United States, Italy and Spain. T cells, B-cell-depleted T cells, or PBMCs provided the cDNA or gDNA that served as material.

The CDR3 sequence is 16 residues long. The study recruited people aged roughly 18 to 100 years across around 24 US areas. All recovered Cohort 3 donors got two negative PCRs, got clearance, or saw symptom resolution. The repertoire was sequenced with immunoSEQ multiplex PCR; TCRdb's copy has only in-frame clones and lacks some. Found here are roughly 400,000 clones, 89% of them singletons; the top ten hold 1.7%. Specimen: PBMCs or T cells enriched from blood (not recorded which). The chain employs TRBV21-1 and TRBJ1-3; the table's D call of TRBD1 was not tested on the DNA. TRBV21-1 is assigned pseudogene status. The receptor comes from a woman between 25 and 40 years old who had recovered from COVID-19. CDR3 loop: CASSFPPGTFGNTIYF. In DNA, the CDR3 is TGTGCCAGCAGCTTCCCCCCCGGGACATTTGGAAACACCATATATTTT.